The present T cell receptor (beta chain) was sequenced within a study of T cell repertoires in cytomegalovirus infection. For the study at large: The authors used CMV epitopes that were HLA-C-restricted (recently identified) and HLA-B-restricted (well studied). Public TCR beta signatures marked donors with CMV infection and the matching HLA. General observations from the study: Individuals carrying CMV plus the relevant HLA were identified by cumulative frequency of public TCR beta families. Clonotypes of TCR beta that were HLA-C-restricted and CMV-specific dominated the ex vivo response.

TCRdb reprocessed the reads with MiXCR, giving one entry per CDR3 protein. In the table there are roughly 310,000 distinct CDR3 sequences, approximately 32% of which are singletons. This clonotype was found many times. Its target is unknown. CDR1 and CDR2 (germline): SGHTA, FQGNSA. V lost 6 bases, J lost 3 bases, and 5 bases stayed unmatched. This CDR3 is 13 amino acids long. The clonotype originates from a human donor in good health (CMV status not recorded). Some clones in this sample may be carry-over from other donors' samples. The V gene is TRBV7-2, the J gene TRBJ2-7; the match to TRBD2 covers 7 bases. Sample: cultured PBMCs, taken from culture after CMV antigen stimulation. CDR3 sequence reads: CASSREGLYEQYF. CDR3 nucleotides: TGTGCCAGCAGTAGGGAGGGCCTCTACGAGCAGTACTTC.